The entry below gives a single TCR beta chain sequence along with its context. Its antigen is not identified. These data are taken from a study of cytomegalovirus exposure and HLA in healthy donors. Whole-study findings and limits: In a later analysis, parvovirus B19, influenza, CMV and Epstein-Barr virus appeared linked to several top co-occurrence clusters. Earlier results showed most TCR beta V segments being productive about 87% or about 30% of the time. Sequencing had likely introduced a cluster of highly shared sequence variants as an artifact.

Germline V gives CDR1 SQVTM, CDR2 ANQGSEA. This CDR3 is built from 12 residues. The V end was cut by 7 bases, the J end by 7 bases, with 16 bases between. Primers: 60 Vbeta forward and 13 Jbeta reverse. Using immunoSEQ multiplex PCR, the repertoire was profiled, and TCRdb retains in-frame clones only, with some absent. This table holds tens of thousands of clones, 72% found once. At collection, donors were nominally healthy, but unrecorded immune exposures were probable. The chain carries TRBV29-1 and TRBJ1-1, with D perhaps TRBD1 (5 bases). The origin of this receptor is a woman aged 35 to 49 in good health and CMV-seropositive. Sample: PBMCs. The DNA of the CDR3 is TGCAGCGATATTGGCGGGGGGGATGAAGCTTTCTTT. This sequence encodes CSDIGGGDEAFF.